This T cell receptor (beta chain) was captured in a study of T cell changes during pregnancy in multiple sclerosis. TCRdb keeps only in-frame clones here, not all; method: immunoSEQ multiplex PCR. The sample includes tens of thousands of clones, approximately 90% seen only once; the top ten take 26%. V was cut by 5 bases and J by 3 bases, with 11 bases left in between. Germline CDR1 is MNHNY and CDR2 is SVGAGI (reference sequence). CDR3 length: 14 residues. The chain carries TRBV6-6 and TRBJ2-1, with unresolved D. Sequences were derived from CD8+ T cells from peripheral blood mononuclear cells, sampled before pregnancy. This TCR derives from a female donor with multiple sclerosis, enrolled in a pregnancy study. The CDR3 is CASSQKADYNEQFF. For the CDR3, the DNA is TGTGCCAGCAGTCAAAAGGCGGACTACAATGAGCAGTTCTTC.